Described below is a single T cell receptor beta chain sequence and its context. This entry comes from a study of blood T cell repertoires in COVID-19. Across the whole study: T cells, B-cell-depleted T cells, or PBMCs supplied cDNA or gDNA.

Seattle patients were enrolled during active infection and followed longitudinally. From germline, CDR1 is MNHNY and CDR2 SVGAGI (reference sequence). This CDR3 has 14 amino acids. The V end was cut by 11 bases, the J end by 6 bases, with 23 bases between. The table came from immunoSEQ multiplex PCR; TCRdb's copy has only in-frame clones and leaves some out. Found here are more than 80,000 clones, around 88% of them singletons; the top ten hold about a sixth. The source material was peripheral blood. The clonotype comes from a woman aged 55-75 years with COVID-19, enrolled during active disease. The chain couples TRBV6-6 to TRBJ2-7, with a tentative D call TRBD2 (5 bases). The CDR3, as DNA: TGTGCCTCAGACGGACGGAGGCCCCCCACCGAGCAGTACTTC. This sequence encodes CASDGRRPPTEQYF.